The 2 T cell receptor beta chains given below trace back to one sample, sequenced in a study of T cell responses to AZD1222 COVID-19 vaccine. Profiled with immunoSEQ multiplex PCR; TCRdb holds only in-frame clones, not every one. The sample holds some 90,000 clones, 89% seen once. Material: peripheral blood, obtained on day 0 of AZD1222 vaccination. Receptors were obtained from an adult in good health.

The CDR3 bases are TGCGCCAGCAGCCACTCCCGCGGGGGGGCCGGATCAAGGACCCAGTACTTC. This encodes CASSHSRGGAGSRTQYF. This rearrangement joins TRBV5-1 to TRBJ2-5; TRBD2 aligns across 9 bases. The CDR3 covers 17 residues. The trim removed 4 bases at V and 7 bases at J, leaving 17 bases unmatched. CDR1 SGHRS and CDR2 YFSETQ come from the germline V gene. The variable domain in full, with the rest retrieved from reference TRBV5-1 and TRBJ2-5, is KAGVTQTPRYLIKTRGQQVTLSCSPISGHRSVSWYQQTPGQGLQFLFEYFSETQRNKGNFPGRFSGRQFSNSRSEMNVSTLELGDSALYLCASSHSRGGAGSRTQYFGPGTRLLVL.

The chain is built from TRBV5-1 and TRBJ1-5; D remains ambiguous. The CDR3 contains 14 residues. Germline V gene lookup returns CDR1 SGHRS and CDR2 YFSETQ. Trimming shortened V by 0 bases and J by 7 bases, and 11 bases separated the two germline ends. The CDR3 reads CASSLGTSGQPQHF. CDR3 bases: TGCGCCAGCAGCTTGGGGACCTCCGGGCAGCCCCAGCATTTT.